The 20 T cell receptor beta chains below come from one sample, sequenced in a study of blood T cell repertoires in COVID-19. The table came from immunoSEQ multiplex PCR; TCRdb's copy has only in-frame clones and leaves some out. Of under 250,000 clones detected, approximately 83% appear once; the ten largest clones hold 1.3%. The sequenced material came from PBMCs or T cells enriched from blood (not recorded which). Receptors originate from a woman aged 40-49 years with acute COVID-19.

The chain combines TRBV6-2 or TRBV6-3 with TRBJ2-7; possibly TRBD1 for D (6 bases). V was pared by 2 bases and J by 3 bases, with 17 bases between. This CDR3 is 16 amino acids long. CDR1 is MNHEY and CDR2 is SVGEGT in the germline V gene. DNA for the CDR3: TGTGCCAGCAGTTACAGGGGGAATATCGGATACTACGAGCAGTACTTC. Its translation is CASSYRGNIGYYEQYF.

The chain uses TRBV19 and TRBJ1-2; D gene uncertain. The ends were cut back, 5 bases at V and 3 bases at J, with 13 bases in the middle. This CDR3 has 14 amino acids. Germline V gene data show CDR1 as LNHDA and CDR2 as SQIVND (reference sequence). The CDR3 spells CASSLAGRYYGYTF. The CDR3 bases are TGTGCCAGTAGTCTAGCCGGGAGGTACTATGGCTACACCTTC.

The genes are TRBV5-1 and TRBJ1-1; 9 bases map to TRBD1. V dropped 4 bases and J dropped 0; count of bases not matched to a gene: 4. Germline loops: CDR1 SGHRS, CDR2 YFSETQ. CDR3 size: 15 residues. The CDR3 reads CASSHGQGLNTEAFF. CDR3 sequence (DNA): TGCGCCAGCAGCCACGGACAGGGGTTGAACACTGAAGCTTTCTTT.

This clone was picked up one time. V and J are TRBV2 and TRBJ2-4; D remains ambiguous. Germline-derived CDR1 and CDR2 are SNHLY and FYNNEI. The CDR3 spans 13 residues. Trimming removed 8 bases from V and 4 bases from J, with 12 bases in between. The CDR3, as DNA: TGTGCCAGCTATGGGCCCGGAAAAAACATTCAGTACTTC. Translated, it gives CASYGPGKNIQYF.

The chain employs TRBV27 and TRBJ1-1; no clear D. Trimming pared 7 bases from V and 3 bases from J, leaving 27 bases between. This CDR3 is built from 18 residues. Germline V gives CDR1 MNHEY, CDR2 SMNVEV (reference sequence). CDR3 loop: CASIPSQEVGWQDTEAFF. The CDR3 region has the DNA TGTGCCAGCATTCCTTCGCAGGAAGTAGGCTGGCAAGACACTGAAGCTTTCTTT.

This clone was counted only a few times. This rearrangement joins TRBV11-3 to TRBJ2-7, with a tentative D call TRBD2 (6 bases). With 3 bases removed from V and 7 bases from J, the gap between germline ends came to 10 bases. From germline, CDR1 is SGHNT and CDR2 YENEEA. The CDR3 length is 12 residues. CDR3 sequence: CASSFGGREQYF. The CDR3 DNA follows: TGTGCCAGCAGCTTCGGAGGGCGTGAGCAGTACTTC.

The chain links TRBV9 to TRBJ1-3; TRBD1 aligns across 7 bases. The germline V gene has CDR1 SGDLS and CDR2 YYNGEE. This CDR3 is 14 amino acids long. With V trimmed by 3 bases and J by 2 bases, 2 bases remained unmatched. The chain's CDR3 is CASSEDRAGNTIYF. The CDR3 coding sequence is TGTGCCAGCAGCGAAGACAGGGCTGGAAACACCATATATTTT.

With regard to this clone: One end of the junction fails to match germline, which may point to a read error. The J gene is TRBJ2-1, the V gene TRBV19; D is ambiguous. This CDR3 comprises 10 residues. In germline, CDR1 is LNHDA, CDR2 SQIVND (reference sequence). In nucleotides, the CDR3 is TGTGCCAGTGGTTACAATGTGCAGTTCTTC. This sequence encodes CASGYNVQFF.

The rearrangement links TRBV5-5 to TRBJ1-2; unclear D gene. Deletions cut 0 bases from V and 5 bases from J, with 5 bases between. The CDR3 has 12 residues. In germline, CDR1 is SGHKS, CDR2 YYEKEE (reference sequence). The CDR3 loop is CASSLDYYGYTF. CDR3 sequence (DNA): TGTGCCAGCAGCTTGGATTATTATGGCTACACCTTC.

The chain recombines TRBV5-8 with TRBJ2-3, with TRBD2 matching over 8 bases. The CDR3 is 18 residues long. CDR1 SGHTS and CDR2 YDEGEE come from the germline V gene. Trimming took 0 bases from V and 2 from J; bases not matched to a gene: 11. In DNA, the CDR3 is TGTGCCAGCAGCTTGGGTGCGGGGGGCCCCGGAGCCACAGATACGCAGTATTTT. This gives the protein CASSLGAGGPGATDTQYF. The variable domain in full, with the rest retrieved from reference TRBV5-8 and TRBJ2-3, is EAGVTQSPTHLIKTRGQQATLRCSPISGHTSVYWYQQALGLGLQFLLWYDEGEERNRGNFPPRFSGRQFPNYSSELNVNALELEDSALYLCASSLGAGGPGATDTQYFGPGTRLTVL.

This sequence joins TRBV19 and TRBJ2-1; TRBD2 matches at 7 bases. V lost 3 bases to trimming and J lost 5 bases; unmatched junction nucleotides: 4. Per germline, CDR1 LNHDA and CDR2 SQIVND (reference sequence). The CDR3 runs 14 residues. The DNA of the CDR3 is TGTGCCAGTAGTATCGGCGGGAGTCACAATGAGCAGTTCTTC. Translated: CASSIGGSHNEQFF.

This chain connects TRBV6-5 to TRBJ1-2; maybe TRBD1 (6 bases). This CDR3 is 15 amino acids long. Trimming cost V 2 bases and J 5 bases, with 15 bases left between them. Germline V gene sequence: CDR1 MNHEY, CDR2 SVGAGI. The chain's CDR3 is CASSYRRQVPYGYTF. CDR3 DNA: TGTGCCAGCAGTTACAGGAGACAGGTTCCTTATGGCTACACCTTC.

This clone was seen more than once but under ten times. The V call is TRBV27, the J call TRBJ2-5; weak D call: TRBD2 (6 bases). Per the germline V gene, CDR1 is MNHEY and CDR2 is SMNVEV (reference sequence). Trimming took 4 bases from V and 1 from J, leaving 13 bases between them. The CDR3 sequence is 15 residues long. The CDR3 nucleotides are TGTGCCAGCAGTTCCGGCGGGGAATTCCAAGAGACCCAGTACTTC. This codes for CASSSGGEFQETQYF.

The V call is TRBV7-9, the J call TRBJ1-3; 7 nucleotides match TRBD1. From germline, CDR1 is SEHNR and CDR2 FQNEAQ (reference sequence). Trimming took 5 bases from V and 0 from J; bases not matched to a gene: 7. The CDR3 has 16 residues. The CDR3 nucleotides are TGTGCCAGCAGCGTCGGGGACAGTCGCTCTGGAAACACCATATATTTT. This codes for CASSVGDSRSGNTIYF.

This clone was detected a few times. J is TRBJ1-6 and V is TRBV7-3; D uncertain. CDR1 and CDR2 from the germline V gene are SGHTA and FQGTGA. CDR3 length: 13 amino acids. With 5 bases removed from V and 7 bases from J, the gap between germline ends came to 9 bases. The CDR3 spells CASSPNSNSPLHF. The CDR3 DNA follows: TGTGCCAGCAGCCCGAACTCCAATTCACCCCTCCACTTT.

This chain links TRBV6-5 with TRBJ1-5, with TRBD1 identical over 8 bases. The CDR3 is 15 residues long. J was trimmed by 4 bases and V by 6 bases; bases with no gene match: 8. CDR1 is MNHEY and CDR2 is SVGAGI in the germline V gene. CDR3 nucleotides: TGTGCCAGCAGACGTGACGGGACAGGTAATCAGCCCCAGCATTTT. It is translated as CASRRDGTGNQPQHF.

The chain links TRBV6-5 to TRBJ1-1, with 9 bases lining up with TRBD1. In germline, CDR1 is MNHEY, CDR2 SVGAGI. The V gene end was trimmed by 0 bases and the J gene end by 5 bases; junction bases not matched to a gene: 4. The CDR3 consists of 15 residues. DNA for the CDR3: TGTGCCAGCAGTTACTCCTACAGGGGGCGGACTGAAGCTTTCTTT. Protein sequence: CASSYSYRGRTEAFF.

The V and J genes are TRBV5-4 and TRBJ2-5, with 13 nucleotides matching TRBD2. The CDR3 totals 15 residues. V gave up 4 bases and J gave up 3 bases; unmatched junction bases: 3. CDR1 and CDR2 from the germline V gene are SGHNT and YYREEE (reference sequence). This CDR3 is CASSQGTSGEETQYF. CDR3 DNA: TGTGCCAGCAGCCAGGGGACTAGCGGGGAAGAGACCCAGTACTTC.

The chain uses TRBV7-9 and TRBJ2-5; D is perhaps TRBD2 (5 bases). The V end was cut by 3 bases, the J end by 4 bases, with 15 bases between. Per germline, CDR1 SEHNR and CDR2 FQNEAQ (reference sequence). The CDR3 extends over 15 amino acids. The CDR3 DNA follows: TGTGCCAGCAGCTTTACCCAAGGACGGGGAGAGACCCAGTACTTC. Its translation: CASSFTQGRGETQYF.

This chain joins TRBV30 and TRBJ1-6; 7 nucleotides agree with TRBD1. Germline V gives CDR1 GTSNPN, CDR2 SVGIG (reference sequence). This CDR3 has 15 amino acids. Unmatched junction bases numbered 8, after V lost 5 bases and J lost 4 bases. CDR3 sequence (DNA): TGTGCCTGGGGGGACAGCGGTTTATATAATTCACCCCTCCACTTT. It translates to CAWGDSGLYNSPLHF.